This TCR beta chain stems from a study of blood T cells in healthy people across ages. Through a sample-barcoded 5' primer and a J-beta primer mix, a second PCR was run for roughly 7 to 11 cycles. Each CDR3 protein gets one entry after TCRdb re-called the 5' RACE reads with MiXCR. The sample carries around 1,000,000 distinct CDR3 sequences, approximately 25% recorded once. V was trimmed by 7 bases and J by 3 bases, leaving 17 bases between them. This CDR3 is 15 amino acids long. The germline CDR1 and CDR2 sequences are SGHKS and YYEKEE (reference sequence). The same specimen was also included in a second study, on T cells of mothers and their children. As that report states: Samples were provided by three healthy Caucasian mothers and their six children.

Sample: blood. This chain connects TRBV5-5 to TRBJ2-1; D tentatively fits TRBD1 or TRBD2 (7 bases each). This TCR was sampled from a girl aged 2 to 9 in good health. CDR3 loop: CASVGGAGGYNEQFF. In DNA form, the CDR3 reads TGTGCCAGCGTGGGGGGGGCAGGGGGCTACAATGAGCAGTTCTTC.